Listed here are 27 T cell receptor beta chains from one sample, sequenced in a study of shared clonotypes between healthy human individuals (dated by TCRdb to 2020 to 2022). Library creation used the immunoSEQ multiplex PCR assay. The immuneACCESS repertoire file appears here via TCRdb, limited to in-frame rearrangements. These files lack a portion of the clones; in checked studies, under half of the deficit traces to unresolved V genes, and the cause of the others is not known. For this sample there are some 900,000 clones; 76% appear just once. Clones ranked in the top ten supply about 1.5% of the sample. Sequences were obtained from memory CD4+ T cells sorted from blood. The meaning of the sample's cell subset or site label: CD45RA-negative fraction. The receptors originated from a man between 18 and 35 years old in good health.

This clone has just a few counts. The chain uses TRBV2 and TRBJ1-2, with TRBD1 identical over 8 bases. CDR3 length: 12 amino acids. CDR1 and CDR2 (germline): SNHLY, FYNNEI. V trimming: 6 bases; J trimming: 8 bases; junction bases outside the gene matches: 5. This CDR3 reads CASSPGQGGYTF. In DNA form, the CDR3 reads TGTGCCAGCAGCCCTGGACAGGGCGGCTACACCTTC.

The chain uses TRBV6-1 and TRBJ1-5; D gene uncertain. Germline loops: CDR1 MNHNS, CDR2 SASEGT. The CDR3 has 15 residues. V was trimmed by 2 bases and J by 0 bases, leaving 8 bases between them. CDR3 loop: CASSEQLYSNQPQHF. CDR3 sequence (DNA): TGTGCCAGCAGTGAACAGCTATATAGCAATCAGCCCCAGCATTTT.

This clone has a single count. This chain joins TRBV30 and TRBJ1-2, with no clear D. CDR1 and CDR2 from the germline V gene are GTSNPN and SVGIG (reference sequence). This CDR3 comprises 13 residues. V was pared by 8 bases and J by 3 bases, with 16 bases between. The CDR3, as DNA: TGTGCCGGGAACTCCGACGTTTACTATGGCTACACCTTC. The encoded protein is CAGNSDVYYGYTF. The whole variable domain, remainder taken from reference TRBV30 and TRBJ1-2, is SQTIHQWPATLVQPVGSPLSLECTVEGTSNPNLYWYRQAAGRGLQLLFYSVGIGQISSEVPQNLSASRPQDRQFILSSKKLLLSDSGFYLCAGNSDVYYGYTFGSGTRLTVV.

The chain joins TRBV2 to TRBJ1-2; no reliable D call. With 7 bases removed from V and 4 bases from J, the gap between germline ends came to 13 bases. This CDR3 is built from 13 residues. Germline V gene sequence: CDR1 SNHLY, CDR2 FYNNEI. The CDR3 region is CASTGLGGYGYTF. In DNA form, the CDR3 reads TGTGCCAGCACGGGCCTGGGAGGCTATGGCTACACCTTC.

This clone showed up just a few times. The chain carries TRBV29-1 and TRBJ2-7; D call uncertain. Per the germline V gene, CDR1 is SQVTM and CDR2 is ANQGSEA. Trimming removed 2 bases from V and 1 base from J, with 12 bases in between. This CDR3 region has 14 residues. The DNA of the CDR3 is TGCAGCGTTGAATCGGCAGGTGAATCCTACGAGCAGTACTTC. Translating gives CSVESAGESYEQYF.

The chain is built from TRBV7-9 and TRBJ2-3, with D unresolved. The germline V and J ends were trimmed by 3 bases and 0 bases, with 7 bases remaining between them. Germline CDR1 SEHNR, CDR2 FQNEAQ (reference sequence). CDR3 length equals 14 residues. Written as DNA, the CDR3 is TGTGCCAGCAGCTTGACGGACAGCACAGATACGCAGTATTTT. Amino acid sequence: CASSLTDSTDTQYF.

V usage is TRBV6-5 and J usage is TRBJ1-2; D is unresolved. The CDR3 loop spans 12 amino acids. From germline, CDR1 is MNHEY and CDR2 SVGAGI. The V gene lost 5 bases and the J gene lost 1 base, with 5 bases spanning the gap. In DNA, the CDR3 is TGTGCCAGCAGTGTGGGTAACTATGGCTACACCTTC. This gives the protein CASSVGNYGYTF.

The chain joins TRBV7-2 to TRBJ2-5, with D perhaps given as TRBD1 or TRBD2 (6 bases each). Trimming took 5 bases from V and 1 from J, leaving 14 bases between them. The CDR3 is made up of 15 amino acids. Germline CDR1 is SGHTA and CDR2 is FQGNSA. The CDR3 protein is CASSPEQGLQETQYF. The CDR3 region has the DNA TGTGCCAGCAGCCCCGAACAGGGACTCCAAGAGACCCAGTACTTC.

V usage is TRBV10-1 and J usage is TRBJ2-7, with 8 nucleotides matching TRBD1. Germline V gene data show CDR1 as WNHNN and CDR2 as SYGVQD (reference sequence). The CDR3 is 14 amino acids. The V and J ends lost 6 bases and 8 bases, in that order; junction bases with no gene match: 12. The CDR3 protein is CASRAGQGKSKQYF. In DNA form, the CDR3 reads TGCGCCAGCAGGGCCGGACAGGGTAAAAGTAAGCAGTACTTC.

The rearrangement links TRBV7-2 to TRBJ2-7; D perhaps matches TRBD1 (6 bases). Germline assignment: CDR1 SGHTA and CDR2 FQGNSA. Deletions cut 5 bases from V and 6 bases from J, with 11 bases between. There are 12 residues in the CDR3. The CDR3 nucleotides read TGTGCCAGCAGCCCCCAGGGGACCGAGCAGTACTTC. It is translated as CASSPQGTEQYF.

This clone showed up just a few times. This rearrangement joins TRBV7-9 to TRBJ1-4; a possible D gene is TRBD1 (6 bases). CDR1 and CDR2 (germline): SEHNR, FQNEAQ (reference sequence). This CDR3 spans 15 amino acids. The V end lost 6 bases, the J end lost 2 bases, and 13 bases lay between the germline ends. The CDR3 protein is CASSRTGPTNEKLFF. In DNA form, the CDR3 reads TGTGCCAGCAGTCGTACAGGGCCGACTAATGAAAAACTGTTTTTT. The complete variable domain, with remaining parts taken from reference TRBV7-9 and TRBJ1-4, reads DTGVSQNPRHKITKRGQNVTFRCDPISEHNRLYWYRQTLGQGPEFLTYFQNEAQLEKSRLLSDRFSAERPKGSFSTLEIQRTEQGDSAMYLCASSRTGPTNEKLFFGSGTQLSVL.

The chain joins TRBV5-8 to TRBJ1-6; D perhaps matches TRBD1 (5 bases). V lost 6 bases and J 3 bases, leaving 16 bases between the germline ends. The CDR3 is made up of 16 amino acids. CDR1 is SGHTS and CDR2 is YDEGEE in the germline V gene. The CDR3 protein is CASKVDQGYYNSPLHF. CDR3 nucleotides: TGTGCCAGCAAAGTGGACCAGGGTTACTATAATTCACCCCTCCACTTT.

The rearrangement uses TRBV30 and TRBJ1-2; no definite D call. V was shortened by 2 bases and J by 2 bases, with 15 bases between the two germline ends. The CDR3 sequence is 15 residues long. Germline CDR1 is GTSNPN and CDR2 is SVGIG (reference sequence). The CDR3 DNA sequence: TGTGCCTGGAGTCCCCGGGGTTGGTGGAACTATGGCTACACCTTC. It is translated as CAWSPRGWWNYGYTF. Variable domain in full (rest from reference TRBV30 and TRBJ1-2): SQTIHQWPATLVQPVGSPLSLECTVEGTSNPNLYWYRQAAGRGLQLLFYSVGIGQISSEVPQNLSASRPQDRQFILSSKKLLLSDSGFYLCAWSPRGWWNYGYTFGSGTRLTVV.

In the case of this clone: The same CDR3 can be traced to other DNA sequences in this sample. The V call is TRBV6-6, the J call TRBJ2-7; possibly TRBD2 for D (7 bases). The V end was cut by 6 bases, the J end by 4 bases, with 10 bases between. The CDR3 totals 12 residues. Per the germline V gene, CDR1 is MNHNY and CDR2 is SVGAGI (reference sequence). The CDR3 DNA is TGTGCCAGCAGCCGGGGGGCATACGAGCAGTACTTC. Encoded protein: CASSRGAYEQYF.

This sequence joins TRBV6-6 and TRBJ2-7, with 10 bases matching TRBD1. CDR3 length: 16 residues. From germline, CDR1 is MNHNY and CDR2 SVGAGI (reference sequence). V gave up 0 bases and J gave up 6 bases; unmatched junction bases: 8. The CDR3 sequence: CASSYSIGQGVGEQYF. The CDR3 region has the DNA TGTGCCAGCAGTTACTCGATTGGACAGGGGGTTGGCGAGCAGTACTTC.

This clone was seen only once. V usage is TRBV7-8 and J usage is TRBJ2-2; the D is unclear. The CDR3 is made up of 16 amino acids. The germline V and J ends were trimmed by 0 bases and 2 bases, with 10 bases remaining between them. Germline-derived CDR1 and CDR2 are SGHVS and FQNEAQ. The CDR3 is CASSLAPSANTGELFF. In nucleotides, the CDR3 is TGTGCCAGCAGCTTAGCCCCAAGCGCTAACACCGGGGAGCTGTTTTTT.

With regard to this clone: The sample has other DNA sequences that encode this CDR3 too. This chain links TRBV27 with TRBJ2-3; D is undetermined. CDR3 length: 11 residues. With 6 bases removed from V and 3 bases from J, the gap between germline ends came to 4 bases. CDR1 MNHEY and CDR2 SMNVEV come from the germline V gene (reference sequence). Here the CDR3 reads CASRSTDTQYF. The CDR3 bases are TGTGCCAGCAGGTCAACAGATACGCAGTATTTT.

The chain links TRBV19 to TRBJ1-3; D possibly corresponds to TRBD1 (5 bases). The germline gives CDR1 LNHDA, CDR2 SQIVND (reference sequence). V was shortened by 3 bases and J by 7 bases, with 13 bases between the two germline ends. The CDR3 is 14 residues long. CDR3 loop: CASSIVGGRNTIYF. CDR3 DNA sequence: TGTGCCAGTAGTATCGTCGGGGGGAGGAACACCATATATTTT.

This clone was recorded only once. It may be a read error: a sequence one base away is much more abundant. The chain carries TRBV5-4 and TRBJ2-2, with a possible D match to TRBD1 (5 bases). Germline lookup yields CDR1 SGHNT and CDR2 YYREEE (reference sequence). This CDR3 region has 12 residues. The V end lost 2 bases, the J end lost 7 bases, and 6 bases lay between the germline ends. The CDR3 reads CASSFDSGELFF. The CDR3 nucleotides read TGTGCCAGCAGCTTCGACAGCGGGGAGCTGTTTTTT. The whole variable domain, filled in from reference TRBV5-4 and TRBJ2-2, reads ETGVTQSPTHLIKTRGQQVTLRCSSQSGHNTVSWYQQALGQGPQFIFQYYREEENGRGNFPPRFSGLQFPNYSSELNVNALELDDSALYLCASSFDSGELFFGEGSRLTVL.

The chain couples TRBV28 to TRBJ2-3, with TRBD2 as a possible D gene (5 bases). There are 16 residues in the CDR3. CDR1 and CDR2 (germline): MDHEN, SYDVKM. V was pared by 2 bases and J by 3 bases, with 15 bases between. The CDR3 loop is CASSLGVGSGTDTQYF. The CDR3 DNA is TGTGCCAGCAGTTTAGGGGTAGGGAGTGGTACAGATACGCAGTATTTT.

On this clone itself: This sample includes further DNA sequences coding for the same CDR3. V usage is TRBV30 and J usage is TRBJ1-1; weak D call: TRBD1 (5 bases). The V end was cut by 2 bases, the J end by 0 bases, with 7 bases between. The CDR3 consists of 13 residues. Germline loops: CDR1 GTSNPN, CDR2 SVGIG (reference sequence). The CDR3 bases are TGTGCCTGGAGTAGGGGTTTGAACACTGAAGCTTTCTTT. Translated: CAWSRGLNTEAFF. Variable domain in full (rest from reference TRBV30 and TRBJ1-1): SQTIHQWPATLVQPVGSPLSLECTVEGTSNPNLYWYRQAAGRGLQLLFYSVGIGQISSEVPQNLSASRPQDRQFILSSKKLLLSDSGFYLCAWSRGLNTEAFFGQGTRLTVV.

This clone was detected a few times. The chain is built from TRBV5-1 and TRBJ1-3, with D possibly TRBD1 on 5 matching bases. This CDR3 comprises 16 residues. The V gene's germline CDR1 is SGHRS and CDR2 YFSETQ. The V end was cut by 3 bases, the J end by 0 bases, with 13 bases between. In DNA, the CDR3 is TGCGCCAGCAGCTCGGGGACTTCCAACTCTGGAAACACCATATATTTT. This gives the protein CASSSGTSNSGNTIYF.

The V call is TRBV30, the J call TRBJ2-5, with a possible D match to TRBD1 (5 bases). CDR1 GTSNPN and CDR2 SVGIG come from the germline V gene (reference sequence). The CDR3 is 14 amino acids. V lost 2 bases and J lost 0, with 10 bases in between. This CDR3 is CAWSRKQDQETQYF. DNA for the CDR3: TGTGCCTGGAGTCGAAAACAGGACCAAGAGACCCAGTACTTC.

This chain connects TRBV9 to TRBJ1-1; 10 bases are shared with TRBD1. The CDR3 totals 13 residues. Losses at the gene ends were 3 bases for V and 9 bases for J; bases not matched to a gene: 5. Germline CDR1 is SGDLS and CDR2 is YYNGEE. This CDR3 reads CASSADDRGQAFF. For the CDR3, the DNA is TGTGCCAGCAGCGCAGACGACAGGGGGCAAGCTTTCTTT.

The chain carries TRBV5-4 and TRBJ1-4; a weak D match, TRBD1 (5 bases). Germline CDR1 and CDR2: SGHNT and YYREEE (reference sequence). There are 15 residues in the CDR3. V was shortened by 3 bases and J by 3 bases, with 12 bases between the two germline ends. The CDR3 region is CASSSPTAPNEKLFF. CDR3 in DNA: TGTGCCAGCAGCTCACCGACAGCGCCTAATGAAAAACTGTTTTTT.

The table lists this clone with a few counts. This sequence joins TRBV5-3 and TRBJ1-2; the D is unclear. TRBV5-3 is treated as an ORF (open reading frame) with a function not yet certain. CDR3 length equals 16 residues. Trimming cost V 6 bases and J 2 bases, with 20 bases left between them. CDR3 residues: CARTLAKGDLNYGYTF. CDR3 nucleotides: TGTGCCAGAACCCTGGCCAAGGGCGATTTAAACTATGGCTACACCTTC.

This chain connects TRBV25-1 to TRBJ1-2; TRBD1 matches 7 bases. Germline V gene sequence: CDR1 MGHDK, CDR2 SYGVNS. The CDR3 spans 14 residues. Germline trimming cut 7 bases from V and 4 bases from J; bases unmatched to any gene: 9. CDR3 nucleotide sequence: TGTGCCAGCATTCGTTGTAGGGGGCCCTATGGCTACACCTTC. Its translation is CASIRCRGPYGYTF.